This is a list of T cell receptor beta chains from one sample in a study of OX40 agonist ivuxolimab in advanced cancers. The protocol was immunoSEQ multiplex PCR, while the TCRdb copy is restricted to in-frame clones and leaves out a portion. The table includes some 11,000 clones, more than 60% detected once. The specimen comprised CD4+ or CD8+ T cells sorted from blood, sampled in a trial of the OX40 agonist ivuxolimab. The receptors here all came from an adult with an advanced solid tumor such as melanoma, head and neck, liver or kidney cancer. CDR3s include the opening cysteine and the closing phenylalanine or tryptophan. A D gene is named only where the DNA matches it firmly. A clone size is listed for some rows: how often the clone was seen (once, few, many), or a class if it is expanded.

d_call	v_call	clone_size	j_call	cdr3_nt	cdr3_aa
-	TRBV9	-	TRBJ2-7	TGTGCCAGCAGCGTAGACCCGGATAGGAACGTCGAGCAGTACTTC	CASSVDPDRNVEQYF
TRBD2	TRBV6-6	-	TRBJ2-1	TGTGCCAGCAGTTACTCGACGAGCGGGGTCTACAATGAGCAGTTCTTC	CASSYSTSGVYNEQFF
-	TRBV9	-	TRBJ2-7	TGTGCCAGCAGCGTAGGGGTTAGCACCTCCTACGAGCAGTACTTC	CASSVGVSTSYEQYF
-	TRBV6-1	-	TRBJ2-5	TGTGCCAGCAGGCCCCACGGAGCCGAGACCCAGTACTTC	CASRPHGAETQYF
-	TRBV27	few	TRBJ2-3	TGTGCCAGCAGCCCCTACGGAGCAGATACGCAGTATTTT	CASSPYGADTQYF
-	TRBV4-2	-	TRBJ1-2	TGTGCCAGCAGCCACCGGGGACTGGAGTCTAACTATGGCTACACCTTC	CASSHRGLESNYGYTF
TRBD2	TRBV27	-	TRBJ2-7	TGTGCCAGCAGTTTACAGTTGGGGTCCGGGGGGGAGCAGTACTTC	CASSLQLGSGGEQYF
-	TRBV10-3	medium-sized	TRBJ2-7	TGTGCCATCAGCTCTAGTCGCGAGCAGTACTTC	CAISSSREQYF
TRBD2	TRBV6-1	-	TRBJ2-1	TGTGCCAGCAGTGAACTGCAGACTAGCGGCGGCGATGAGCAGTTCTTC	CASSELQTSGGDEQFF
TRBD1	TRBV15	-	TRBJ1-5	TGTGCCACCAGCAGCAATACCGGGACAGTCAATCAGCCCCAGCATTTT	CATSSNTGTVNQPQHF
TRBD1	TRBV11-2	-	TRBJ1-2	TGTGCCAGCAGCTTAGAGATGACAGGGTCCTATGGCTACACCTTC	CASSLEMTGSYGYTF
-	TRBV2	few	TRBJ2-7	TGTGCCAGCAGTTCAGGACAGCTGTACCCGGGCGAGCAGTACTTC	CASSSGQLYPGEQYF
-	TRBV27	-	TRBJ1-3	TGTGCCAGCAGTTTATCGGGTTACTCTGGAAACACCATATATTTT	CASSLSGYSGNTIYF
-	TRBV11-3	-	TRBJ2-7	TGTGCCAGCAGCTTGGCCAGCTCCTACGAGCAGTACTTC	CASSLASSYEQYF
-	TRBV6-4	few	TRBJ2-3	TGTGCCAGCAGTGACCGGGGCGGATCAGATACGCAGTATTTT	CASSDRGGSDTQYF
TRBD1	TRBV4-1	-	TRBJ1-5	TGCGCCAGCAGCCAAGTCTCCGGGACAGGAGGCAATCAGCCCCAGCATTTT	CASSQVSGTGGNQPQHF
TRBD2	TRBV2	-	TRBJ2-5	TGTGCCAGCAGTTCTCGATTACTAGCGGGACCCCAAGAGACCCAGTACTTC	CASSSRLLAGPQETQYF
-	TRBV5-4	-	TRBJ1-2	TGTGCCAGCAGCGCGGTGGTTTTGGGGGCTTATGGCTACACCTTC	CASSAVVLGAYGYTF
-	TRBV7-2	-	TRBJ1-1	TGTGCCAGCAGCTTGGACCCCCGGACGGACACTGAAGCTTTCTTT	CASSLDPRTDTEAFF
-	TRBV11-2	-	TRBJ2-3	TGTGCCAGCAGCTTCCCCAGGACAGAGTCTAGCACAGATACGCAGTATTTT	CASSFPRTESSTDTQYF
TRBD1	TRBV11-3	-	TRBJ2-5	TGTGCCAGCAGCAAAGACCCGGGACAGGAGTACTTC	CASSKDPGQEYF
-	TRBV7-9	-	TRBJ1-2	TGTGCCAGCAGCCGTGCTCCCGGCTATGGCTACACCTTC	CASSRAPGYGYTF
TRBD1	TRBV7-3	-	TRBJ2-7	TGTGCCAGCAGCTTAACGGAGGGACAGGGGTCATACGAGCAGTACTTC	CASSLTEGQGSYEQYF
TRBD1	TRBV9	-	TRBJ2-7	TGTGCCAGCAGCGGAATCACAGGGGACCCCTACGAGCAGTACTTC	CASSGITGDPYEQYF
TRBD2	TRBV6-1	-	TRBJ2-1	TGTGCATCTACCGGGCTAGCGGGAATCTACAATGAGCAGTTCTTC	CASTGLAGIYNEQFF
-	TRBV5-1	-	TRBJ2-1	TGCGCCAGCAGCCCAGGGGAGGAGCAGTTCTTC	CASSPGEEQFF
TRBD2	TRBV13	-	TRBJ2-5	TGTGCCAGCAGCTTAGGCCCCGGGGGGGTAGAGACCCAGTACTTC	CASSLGPGGVETQYF
TRBD1	TRBV29-1	once	TRBJ2-2	TGCAGCGTCCGTGACAGGGGGTTCTACACCGGGGAGCTGTTTTTT	CSVRDRGFYTGELFF
TRBD1	TRBV2	-	TRBJ2-7	TGTGCCAGCAATCGACAGGGCGATTCCTACGAGCAGTACTTC	CASNRQGDSYEQYF
-	TRBV5-4	once	TRBJ2-5	TGTGCCAGCAGCCCGGGGGTTGGGGGACTCCAAGAGACCCAGTACTTC	CASSPGVGGLQETQYF
-	TRBV27	-	TRBJ2-3	TGTGCCAGCAGTTTGGCCTCCACAGATACGCAGTATTTT	CASSLASTDTQYF
-	TRBV9	-	TRBJ1-4	TGTGCCAGCAGCAAAGAGGTGGCTAATGAAAAACTGTTTTTT	CASSKEVANEKLFF